This T cell receptor (beta chain) stems from a study of cytomegalovirus exposure and HLA in healthy donors. It was with 60 Vbeta and 13 Jbeta primers that the PCR ran. Using immunoSEQ multiplex PCR, the repertoire was profiled, and TCRdb retains in-frame clones only, with some absent. This table has about 150,000 clones, roughly four fifths appearing once. General study points: Productive status was seen about 87% or about 30% of the time for most TCR beta V segments in an earlier analysis. Presence/absence analyses treated sequencing depth as roughly uniform across donors.

CDR1 is LNHDA and CDR2 is SQIVND in the germline V gene (reference sequence). V dropped 5 bases and J dropped 7; count of bases not matched to a gene: 8. CDR3 size: 14 residues. This clone was observed a handful of times. Its cognate antigen is unknown. The sequenced sample consisted of PBMCs. This sequence joins TRBV19 and TRBJ2-1; TRBD1 matches 7 bases. This TCR came from a man younger than 35 in good health and CMV-seronegative. The CDR3 DNA follows: TGTGCCAGTAGTCGACAGGGCTGGGAGAATGAGCAGTTCTTC. Translation gives CASSRQGWENEQFF.